Listed here is a single TCR beta chain. The sample comes from a study of blood T cell repertoires in COVID-19. Study as a whole: The study drew acute and convalescent COVID-19 samples from the United States, Italy and Spain. Sample material is recorded as cDNA or gDNA derived from T cells, B-cell-depleted T cells, or PBMCs.

Enrolled during active infection, Seattle patients were then followed longitudinally. Between the trimmed V and J ends, which lost 0 bases and 4 bases, there was a span of 9 bases. Germline CDR1 is SEHNR and CDR2 is FQNEAQ (reference sequence). This CDR3 has 14 residues. Original analysis: Cell counts per sample came from amplifying reference gene primers. TCRdb keeps only in-frame clones here, not all; method: immunoSEQ multiplex PCR. V, J and clone size are those of that table, while D and trimming were read from the DNA. The sample lists almost 300,000 clones; under 90% were seen once. The receptor comes from a young woman with COVID-19, enrolled during active disease. The sequenced sample was peripheral blood. The genes are TRBV7-9 and TRBJ1-1; possibly TRBD1 for D (5 bases). The CDR3 loop is CASSLALGGTEAFF. The CDR3 DNA reads as TGTGCCAGCAGCTTAGCGCTGGGGGGCACTGAAGCTTTCTTT.